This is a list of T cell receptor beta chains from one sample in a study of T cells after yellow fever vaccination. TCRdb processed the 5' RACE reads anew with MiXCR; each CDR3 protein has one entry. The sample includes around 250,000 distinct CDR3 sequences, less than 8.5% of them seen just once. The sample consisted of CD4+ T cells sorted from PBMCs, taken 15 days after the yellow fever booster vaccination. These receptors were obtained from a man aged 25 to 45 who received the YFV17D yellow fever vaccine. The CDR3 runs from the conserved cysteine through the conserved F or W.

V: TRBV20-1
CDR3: CSEGGGKETQYF

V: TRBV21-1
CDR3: CASSRSLPQTSGISYEQYF

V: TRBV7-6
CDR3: CASSLFDGLTSGRNEQYF

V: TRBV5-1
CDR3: CASSVTEVGGVTGANVLTF

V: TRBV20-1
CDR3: CSASQGSTEAFF

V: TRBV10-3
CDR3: CALSESISGRDNEQFF

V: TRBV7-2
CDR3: CASSLAQGATDTQYF

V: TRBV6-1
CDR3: CASNRRGTSNTGELFF

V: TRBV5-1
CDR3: CASSGGTVRGETQYF

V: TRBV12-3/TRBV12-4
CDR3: CASSLRHYEQYF

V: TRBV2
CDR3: CASSLGQRVDTQYF

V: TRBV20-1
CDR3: CSAREQDRGLTSWHSPLHF

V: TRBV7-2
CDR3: CASSFKGAVTDTQYF

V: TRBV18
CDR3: CASSPPMNRETQYF

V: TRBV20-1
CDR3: CSAFSQGTEAFF

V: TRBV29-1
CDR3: CSVGGRTLSNEQFF

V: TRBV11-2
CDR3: CASSLDAGRVNTEAFF

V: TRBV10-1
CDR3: CASSESGGSNIQYF

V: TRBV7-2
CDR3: CASSAQSGAGYEQYF

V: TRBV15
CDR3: CATTTGQEDEQYF

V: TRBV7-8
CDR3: CASTLASIGEQYF

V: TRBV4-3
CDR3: CASSHRGGSGPAADTQYF

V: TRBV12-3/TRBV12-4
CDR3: CASTQGAGEQYF

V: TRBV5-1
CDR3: CASSLGTSSFTDTQYF

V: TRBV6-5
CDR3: CASSYQWGSYNEQFF

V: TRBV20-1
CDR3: CSARVPGQETQYF

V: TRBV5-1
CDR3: CASSTQGRGALALAYNEQFF

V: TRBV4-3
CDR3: CASSLGGDNSPLHF

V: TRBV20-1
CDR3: CSGNDRGLYQETQYF

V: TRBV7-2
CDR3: CASFRAGVPGETQYF

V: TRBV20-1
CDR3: CSARATGTDYGYTF

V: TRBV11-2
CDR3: CASSLRAVRGLSSYNEQFF

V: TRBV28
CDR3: CASNLGRGADTQYF

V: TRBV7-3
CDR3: CASSTRQTGELFF

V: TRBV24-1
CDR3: CATSDLQGLGTGELFF

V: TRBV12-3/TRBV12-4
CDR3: CASSSRLAGAEQFF

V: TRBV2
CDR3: CAFSPGTSGGLAKNIQYF

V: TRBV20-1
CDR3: CSATKDSGANVLTF

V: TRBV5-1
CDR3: CASSLLANNRDTYTEAFF

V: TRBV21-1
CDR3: CASRETGPTDTQYF

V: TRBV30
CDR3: CACRTRGSYNEQFF